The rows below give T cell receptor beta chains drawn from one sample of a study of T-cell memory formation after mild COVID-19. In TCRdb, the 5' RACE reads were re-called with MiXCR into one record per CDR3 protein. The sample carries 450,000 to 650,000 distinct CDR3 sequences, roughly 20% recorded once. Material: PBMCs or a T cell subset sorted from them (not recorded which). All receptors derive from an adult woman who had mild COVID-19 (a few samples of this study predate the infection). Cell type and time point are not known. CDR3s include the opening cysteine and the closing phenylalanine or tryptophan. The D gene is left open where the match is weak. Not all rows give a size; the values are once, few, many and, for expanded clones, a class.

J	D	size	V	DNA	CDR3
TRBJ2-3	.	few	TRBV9	TGTGCCAGCAGCGTAGACCAGCTGCCCATCTACACAGATACGCAGTATTTT	CASSVDQLPIYTDTQYF
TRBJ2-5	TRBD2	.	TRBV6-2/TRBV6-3	TGTGCCAGCAGAACCGGGACTAGCGGACAAGAGACCCAGTACTTC	CASRTGTSGQETQYF
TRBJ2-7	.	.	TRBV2	TGTGCCAGCAGTGAAGGGCTTTCAGGGACCGGGGAGCAGTACTTC	CASSEGLSGTGEQYF
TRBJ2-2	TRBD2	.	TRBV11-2	TGTGCCACTATGGGACTATATCAAACCGGGGAGCTGTTTTTT	CATMGLYQTGELFF
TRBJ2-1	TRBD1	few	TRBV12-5	TGTGCTAGTGGTTTGGTGGACACGGGACAGGGGACAGTCTTC	CASGLVDTGQGTVF
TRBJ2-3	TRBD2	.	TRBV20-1	TGCAGTGCTAGAGATCGGCGTGGCGGGAGTGGGGCAGATACGCAGTATTTT	CSARDRRGGSGADTQYF
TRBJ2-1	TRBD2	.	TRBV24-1	TGTGCCACCAGGGGATGGGGACTAGCGGGGGTCAATGAGCAGTTCTTC	CATRGWGLAGVNEQFF
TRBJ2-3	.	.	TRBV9	TGTGCCAGCAGCACGTCTAGGGACGTTACGCAGTATTTT	CASSTSRDVTQYF
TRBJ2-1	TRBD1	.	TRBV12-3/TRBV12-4	TGTGCCAGCAGCCTAACTGACAGGGGACGCAATGAGCAGTTCTTC	CASSLTDRGRNEQFF
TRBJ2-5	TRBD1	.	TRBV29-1	TGCAGCGTTCGGCCGTCTTGGACAGGGTACCAAGAGACCCAGTACTTC	CSVRPSWTGYQETQYF
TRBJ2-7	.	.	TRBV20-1	TGCAGTGCTAGAGATATCCCCCGGGACCGATCCTACGAGCAGTACTTC	CSARDIPRDRSYEQYF
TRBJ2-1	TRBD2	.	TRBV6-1	TGTGCCAGCATGGGACTAGGTGGACTCGAGGAGCAGTTCTTC	CASMGLGGLEEQFF
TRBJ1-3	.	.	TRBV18	TGTGCCAGCTCACCGACGAGGTCGGGGCAGCTCTCTGGAAACACCATATATTTT	CASSPTRSGQLSGNTIYF
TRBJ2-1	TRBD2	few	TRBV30	TGTGCCTGGAGAGGCGGGGGGACCTACAATGAGCAGTTCTTC	CAWRGGGTYNEQFF
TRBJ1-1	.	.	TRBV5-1	TGCGCCAGCAGCTTGGAGGTTCCGACTGAAGCTTTCTTT	CASSLEVPTEAFF
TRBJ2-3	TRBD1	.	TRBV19	TGTGCCAGTAGTAAGACAGGGGGGGATACGCAGTATTTT	CASSKTGGDTQYF
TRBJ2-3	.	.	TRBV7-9	TGTGCCAGCAGCTGGGCAGGGATCACAGATACGCAGTATTTT	CASSWAGITDTQYF
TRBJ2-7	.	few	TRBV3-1	TGTGCCAGCAGCCAAGATCTCGGGAAGAATTACGAGCAGTACTTC	CASSQDLGKNYEQYF
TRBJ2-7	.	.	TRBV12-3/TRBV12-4	TGTGCCAGCAGTTTAGTGCAGGGGCTGTACGAGCAGTACTTC	CASSLVQGLYEQYF
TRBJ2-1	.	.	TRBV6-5	TGTGCCAGCAGTTATGGGTGGGGGAACAATGAGCAGTTCTTC	CASSYGWGNNEQFF
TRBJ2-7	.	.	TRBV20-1	TGCAGTGCTATCCCCCCCACGGACTCCTACGAGCAGTACTTC	CSAIPPTDSYEQYF
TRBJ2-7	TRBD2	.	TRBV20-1	TGCAGTGCTAAGGGGACTAGCGGGGGAGGGGCCTACGAGCAGTACTTC	CSAKGTSGGGAYEQYF
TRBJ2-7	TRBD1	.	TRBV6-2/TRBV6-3	TGTGCCAGCAGTTACCTCTCCTGGGACAGGGTGCCCTACGAGCAGTACTTC	CASSYLSWDRVPYEQYF
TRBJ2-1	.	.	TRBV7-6	TGTGCCAGCAGCCCCCGAGGAGCTCTGTGGAATGAGCAGTTCTTC	CASSPRGALWNEQFF
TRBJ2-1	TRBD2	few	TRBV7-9	TGTGCCAGCAGCTCATCTATGAACGGGGGGGCTACCGATGAGCAGTTCTTC	CASSSSMNGGATDEQFF
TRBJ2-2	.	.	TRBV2	TGTGCCAGCAGTGAAGCCTTACAATACGGGGAGCTGTTTTTT	CASSEALQYGELFF
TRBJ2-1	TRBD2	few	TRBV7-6	TGTGCCAGCAGCCCCGACCACACTAGCGGGAGCGGTAAATTGGGTCAGTTCTTC	CASSPDHTSGSGKLGQFF
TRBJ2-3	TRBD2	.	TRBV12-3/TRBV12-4	TGTGCCAGCAGGCGAGGGACTAGCGGGAGGAGGAGGGCAGATACGCAGTATTTT	CASRRGTSGRRRADTQYF
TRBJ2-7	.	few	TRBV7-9	TGTGCCAGCAGCTTAGCGTTTGGACCCCACGAGCAGTACTTC	CASSLAFGPHEQYF
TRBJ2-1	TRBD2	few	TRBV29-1	TGCAGCGTTGATGCTAGCGGGGAGTACAATGAGCAGTTCTTC	CSVDASGEYNEQFF
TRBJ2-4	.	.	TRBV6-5	TGTGCCAGCAGTTCCGGGGGCACCCGCGGGAAAAACATTCAGTACTTC	CASSSGGTRGKNIQYF
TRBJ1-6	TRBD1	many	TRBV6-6	TGTGCCAGCAGAGGGAGGACAGGGGATATTTCACCCCTCCACTTT	CASRGRTGDISPLHF
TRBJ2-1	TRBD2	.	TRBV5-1	TGCGCCAGCAGCCTAGGGACTAGCGGGAGTACCCTCGTCAATGAGCAGTTCTTC	CASSLGTSGSTLVNEQFF
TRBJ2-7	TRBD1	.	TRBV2	TGTGCCAGCGAGTTCTCCGGGACAGGGGAATACGAGCAGTACTTC	CASEFSGTGEYEQYF
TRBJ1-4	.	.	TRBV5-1	TGCGCCAGCTCCTCCGGGACCCGGGACCAGGAAAAACTGTTTTTT	CASSSGTRDQEKLFF
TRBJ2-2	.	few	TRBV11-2	TGTGCCAGCAGCTTAGAAATTTTGTGGTGGAACACCGGGGAGCTGTTTTTT	CASSLEILWWNTGELFF
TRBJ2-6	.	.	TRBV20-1	TGCAGTGCTAGAGAGAGGAGTTCTGGGGCCAACGTCCTGACTTTC	CSARERSSGANVLTF
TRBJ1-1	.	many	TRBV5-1	TGCGCCAGCACCCTGACGGGGAACACTGAAGCTTTCTTT	CASTLTGNTEAFF
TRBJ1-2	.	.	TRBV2	TGTGCCAGCAGGAATACAGGGCTCGGTGGCTACACCTTC	CASRNTGLGGYTF
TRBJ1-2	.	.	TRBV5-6	TGTGCCAGCAGCCAATGGACGTCGTTAGGCTACACCTTC	CASSQWTSLGYTF
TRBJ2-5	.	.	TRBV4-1	TGCGCCAGCAGCCAAGATTTGGGGGATTCGGACGAGACCCAGTACTTC	CASSQDLGDSDETQYF
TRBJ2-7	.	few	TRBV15	TGTGCCACCAGCAGAGTTCGGGGGTTGGACGAGCAGTACTTC	CATSRVRGLDEQYF
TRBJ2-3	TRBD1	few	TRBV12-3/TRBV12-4	TGTGCCAGCAGCCCGGGACAGAGTTTGACCACAGATACGCAGTATTTT	CASSPGQSLTTDTQYF
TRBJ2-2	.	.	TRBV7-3	TGTGCCAGCAGCTTAGAGTCAGGGGCCACCGGGGAGCTGTTTTTT	CASSLESGATGELFF
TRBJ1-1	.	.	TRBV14	TGTGCCAGCAGCCCCGTCGTATCCACTGAAGCTTTCTTT	CASSPVVSTEAFF
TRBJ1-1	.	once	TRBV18	TGTGCCAGCTCTGAGGCAATGAACACTGAAGCTTTCTTT	CASSEAMNTEAFF